The clone carrying this T cell receptor beta chain is medium-sized in the sample. What it binds is unknown. V lost 1 base to trimming and J lost 3 bases, with 12 bases between them. The CDR3 totals 15 residues. Germline assignment: CDR1 SGHTA and CDR2 FQGNSA. The source of the sample is a study of vaccination and CD4 T cells after COVID-19. Study overall: Samples taken post-COVID came a median about 100 days after diagnosis, ranging from 35 to 161.

The Oncomine TCR Beta short-read assay generated sequence data from the DNA of cultured CD4+ T cells. Genomic DNA was extracted from cultured CD4+ T cells. TCRdb redid the calling of the PCR reads with MiXCR, one entry per CDR3 protein. The data contain 7,500 or so distinct CDR3 sequences, roughly a fifth of them seen just once; the ten biggest clones take up around 10%. Treatment in this sample: approximately 9-day PBMC culture with coronavirus spike peptide pools or control peptides (ViraFEST assay). With 9.5 to 10 ug/ml peptide pools and roughly 10 IU/ml IL-2, PBMCs were cultured at approximately 2 million per well.

The sequence was collected from a human donor who had recovered from COVID-19. The genes are TRBV7-2 and TRBJ1-1, with a weak D call TRBD1 (6 bases). The sample consisted of CD4+ T cells from blood, cultured in vitro, taken after SARS-CoV-2 vaccination. CDR3 nucleotides: TGTGCCAGCAGCTTAGTAGGGGGGCTATACACTGAAGCTTTCTTT. Protein sequence: CASSLVGGLYTEAFF.